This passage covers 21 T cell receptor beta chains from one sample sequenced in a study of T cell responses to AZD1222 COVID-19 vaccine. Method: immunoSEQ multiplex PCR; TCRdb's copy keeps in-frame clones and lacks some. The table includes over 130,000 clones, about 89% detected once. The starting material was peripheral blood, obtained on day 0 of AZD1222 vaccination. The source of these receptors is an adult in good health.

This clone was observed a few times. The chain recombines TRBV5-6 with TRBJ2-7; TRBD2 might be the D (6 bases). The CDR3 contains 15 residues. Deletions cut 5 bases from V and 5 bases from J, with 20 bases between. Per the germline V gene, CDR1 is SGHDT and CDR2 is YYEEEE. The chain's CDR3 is CASRSIFGGSHEQYF. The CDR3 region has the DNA TGTGCCAGCAGGTCTATATTTGGAGGGTCCCACGAGCAGTACTTC.

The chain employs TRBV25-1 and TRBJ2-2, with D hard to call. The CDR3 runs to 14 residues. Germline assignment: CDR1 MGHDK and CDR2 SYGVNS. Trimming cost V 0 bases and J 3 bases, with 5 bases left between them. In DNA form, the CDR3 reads TGTGCCAGCAGTGAATATCTGGACACCGGGGAGCTGTTTTTT. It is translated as CASSEYLDTGELFF.

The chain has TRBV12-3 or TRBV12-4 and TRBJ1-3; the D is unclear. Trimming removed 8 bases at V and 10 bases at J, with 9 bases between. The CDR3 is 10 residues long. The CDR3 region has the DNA TGTGCCAGCGGTCCGGGTACCATATATTTT. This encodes CASGPGTIYF.

DNA for the CDR3: TGTGCCAGCAGCCAATCCCGGGGGAGCTATGGCTACACCTTC. Its translation: CASSQSRGSYGYTF. The chain combines TRBV3-1 (or the pseudogene TRBV3-2) with TRBJ1-2; possibly TRBD1 for D (5 bases). Germline CDR1 and CDR2: LGHDT and YNNKEL (reference sequence). The CDR3 loop spans 14 amino acids. V was clipped by 2 bases and J by 4 bases, with 11 bases between them.

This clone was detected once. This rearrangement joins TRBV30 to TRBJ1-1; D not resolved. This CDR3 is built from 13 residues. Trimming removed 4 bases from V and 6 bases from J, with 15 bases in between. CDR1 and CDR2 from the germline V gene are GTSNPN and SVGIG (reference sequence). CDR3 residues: CAWIPLGGSEAFF. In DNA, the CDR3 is TGTGCCTGGATACCCCTTGGAGGTTCTGAAGCTTTCTTT.

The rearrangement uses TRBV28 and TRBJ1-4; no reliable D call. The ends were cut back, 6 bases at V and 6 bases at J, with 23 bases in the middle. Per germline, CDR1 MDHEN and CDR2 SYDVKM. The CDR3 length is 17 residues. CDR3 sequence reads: CASRFSPVRVSYEKLFF. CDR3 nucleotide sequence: TGTGCCAGCAGATTTAGCCCGGTGAGGGTGTCATATGAAAAACTGTTTTTT.

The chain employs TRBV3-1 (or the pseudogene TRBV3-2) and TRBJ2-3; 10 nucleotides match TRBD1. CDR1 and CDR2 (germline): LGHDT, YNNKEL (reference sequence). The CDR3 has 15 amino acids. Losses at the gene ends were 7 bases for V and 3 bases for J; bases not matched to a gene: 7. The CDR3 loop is CASTRGQGITDTQYF. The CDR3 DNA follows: TGTGCCAGCACTAGGGGACAGGGGATAACAGATACGCAGTATTTT.

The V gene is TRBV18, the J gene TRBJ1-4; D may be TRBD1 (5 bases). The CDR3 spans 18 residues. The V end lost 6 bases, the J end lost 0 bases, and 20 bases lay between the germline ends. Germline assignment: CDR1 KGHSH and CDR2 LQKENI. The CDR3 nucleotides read TGTGCCAGCTCTCTCTCAACCCGGGACGGAGCAACTAATGAAAAACTGTTTTTT. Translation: CASSLSTRDGATNEKLFF.

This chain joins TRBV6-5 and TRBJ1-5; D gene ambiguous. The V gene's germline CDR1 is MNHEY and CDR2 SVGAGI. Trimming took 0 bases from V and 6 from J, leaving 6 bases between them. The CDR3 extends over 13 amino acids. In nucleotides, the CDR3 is TGTGCCAGCAGTTACTCGAAATTTCAGCCCCAGCATTTT. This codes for CASSYSKFQPQHF.

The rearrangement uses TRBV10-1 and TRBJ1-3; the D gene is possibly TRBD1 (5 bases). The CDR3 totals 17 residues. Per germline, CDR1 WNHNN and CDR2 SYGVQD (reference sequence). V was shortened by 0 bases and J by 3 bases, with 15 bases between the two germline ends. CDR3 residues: CASSESAGGFIGNTIYF. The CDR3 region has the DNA TGCGCCAGCAGTGAGTCGGCCGGGGGATTTATTGGAAACACCATATATTTT.

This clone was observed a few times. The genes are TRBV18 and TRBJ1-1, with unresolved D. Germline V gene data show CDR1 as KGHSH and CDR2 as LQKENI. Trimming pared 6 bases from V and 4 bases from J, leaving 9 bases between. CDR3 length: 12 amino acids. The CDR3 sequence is CASSRGSTEAFF. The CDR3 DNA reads TGTGCCAGCTCTCGAGGGTCCACTGAAGCTTTCTTT.

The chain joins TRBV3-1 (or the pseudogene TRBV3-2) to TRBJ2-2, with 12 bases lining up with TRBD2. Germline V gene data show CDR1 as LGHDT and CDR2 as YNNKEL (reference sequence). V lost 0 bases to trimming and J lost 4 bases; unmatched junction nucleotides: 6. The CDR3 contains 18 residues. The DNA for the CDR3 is TGTGCCAGCAGCCAAGACCCTCTACTAGCGGGGGGCACCGGGGAGCTGTTTTTT. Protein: CASSQDPLLAGGTGELFF.

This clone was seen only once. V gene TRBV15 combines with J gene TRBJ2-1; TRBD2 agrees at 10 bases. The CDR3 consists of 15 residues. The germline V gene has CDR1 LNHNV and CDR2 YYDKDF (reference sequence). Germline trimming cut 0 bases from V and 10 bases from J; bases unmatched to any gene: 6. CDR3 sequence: CATSREASGSGEQFF. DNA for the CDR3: TGTGCCACCAGCAGAGAGGCTAGCGGGAGCGGCGAGCAGTTCTTC. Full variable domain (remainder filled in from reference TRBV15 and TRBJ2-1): DAMVIQNPRYQVTQFGKPVTLSCSQTLNHNVMYWYQQKSSQAPKLLFHYYDKDFNNEADTPDNFQSRRPNTSFCFLDIRSPGLGDTAMYLCATSREASGSGEQFFGPGTRLTVL.

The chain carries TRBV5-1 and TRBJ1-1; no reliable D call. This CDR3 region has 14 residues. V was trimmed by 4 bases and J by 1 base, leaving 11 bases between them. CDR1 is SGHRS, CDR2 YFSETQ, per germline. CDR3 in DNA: TGCGCCAGCAGCCCGGACGTTGGGAACACTGAAGCTTTCTTT. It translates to CASSPDVGNTEAFF.

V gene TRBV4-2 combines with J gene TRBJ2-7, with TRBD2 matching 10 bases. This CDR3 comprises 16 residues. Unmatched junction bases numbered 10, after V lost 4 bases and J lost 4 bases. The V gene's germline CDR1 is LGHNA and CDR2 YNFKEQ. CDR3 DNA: TGTGCCAGCAGCCCTAGCGGGGGTCCCGCTCCGTACGAGCAGTACTTC. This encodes CASSPSGGPAPYEQYF.

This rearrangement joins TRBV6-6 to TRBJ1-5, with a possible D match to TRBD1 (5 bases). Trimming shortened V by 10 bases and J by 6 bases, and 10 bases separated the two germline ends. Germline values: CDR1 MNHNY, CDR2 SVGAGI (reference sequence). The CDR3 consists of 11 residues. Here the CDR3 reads CAMGEGQPQHF. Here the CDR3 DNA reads TGTGCCATGGGGGAGGGTCAGCCCCAGCATTTT.

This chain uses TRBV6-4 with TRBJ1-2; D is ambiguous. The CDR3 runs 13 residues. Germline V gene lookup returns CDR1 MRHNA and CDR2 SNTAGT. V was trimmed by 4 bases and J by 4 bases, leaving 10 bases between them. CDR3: CASSVGLGYGYTF. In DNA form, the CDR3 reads TGTGCCAGCAGTGTTGGGTTGGGCTATGGCTACACCTTC.

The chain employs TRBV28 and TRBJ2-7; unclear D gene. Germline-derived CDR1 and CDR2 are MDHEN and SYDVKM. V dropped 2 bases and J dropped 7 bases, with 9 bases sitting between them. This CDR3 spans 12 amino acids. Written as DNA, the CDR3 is TGTGCCAGCAGTTTAGCTATGAATGAGCAGTACTTC. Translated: CASSLAMNEQYF.

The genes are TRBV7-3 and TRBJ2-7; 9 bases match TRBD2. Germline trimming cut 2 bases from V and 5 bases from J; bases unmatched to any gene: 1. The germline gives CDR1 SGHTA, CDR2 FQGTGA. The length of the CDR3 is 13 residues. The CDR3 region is CASSLLAGNEQYF. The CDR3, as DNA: TGTGCCAGCAGCTTACTAGCGGGAAACGAGCAGTACTTC.

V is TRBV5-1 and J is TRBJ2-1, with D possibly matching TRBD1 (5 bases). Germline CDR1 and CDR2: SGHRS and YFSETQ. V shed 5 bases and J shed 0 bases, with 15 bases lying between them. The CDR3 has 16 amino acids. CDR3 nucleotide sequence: TGCGCCAGCAGACCGCAGCAGGGTAGCTCCTACAATGAGCAGTTCTTC. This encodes CASRPQQGSSYNEQFF.

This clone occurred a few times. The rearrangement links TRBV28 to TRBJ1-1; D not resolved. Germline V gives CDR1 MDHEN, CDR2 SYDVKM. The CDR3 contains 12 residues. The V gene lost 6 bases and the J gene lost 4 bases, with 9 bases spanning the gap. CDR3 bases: TGTGCCAGCAGGGCGGGCGGCACTGAAGCTTTCTTT. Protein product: CASRAGGTEAFF.